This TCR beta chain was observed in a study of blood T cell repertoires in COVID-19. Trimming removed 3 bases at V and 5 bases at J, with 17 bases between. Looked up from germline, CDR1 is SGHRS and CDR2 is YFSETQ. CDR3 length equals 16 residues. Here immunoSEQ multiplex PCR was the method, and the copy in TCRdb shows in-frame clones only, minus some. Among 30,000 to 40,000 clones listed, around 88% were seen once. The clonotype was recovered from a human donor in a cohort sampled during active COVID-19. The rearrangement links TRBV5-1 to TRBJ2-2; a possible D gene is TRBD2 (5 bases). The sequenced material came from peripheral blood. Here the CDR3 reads CASSSSGPPRTGELFF. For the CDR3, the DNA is TGCGCCAGCAGCTCCAGCGGTCCCCCGAGGACCGGGGAGCTGTTTTTT. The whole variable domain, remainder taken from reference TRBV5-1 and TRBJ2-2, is KAGVTQTPRYLIKTRGQQVTLSCSPISGHRSVSWYQQTPGQGLQFLFEYFSETQRNKGNFPGRFSGRQFSNSRSEMNVSTLELGDSALYLCASSSSGPPRTGELFFGEGSRLTVL.